This TCR beta chain was observed in a study of untreated major depressive disorder. Profiled with immunoSEQ multiplex PCR; TCRdb holds only in-frame clones, not every one. The sample yields just over 20,000 clones, more than 75% seen once. Each depressed patient was matched pairwise with a non-depressed control on sex, age, current smoking status and body mass index. The donors were all European-descended. From germline, CDR1 is SGHRS and CDR2 YFSETQ. Trimming stripped 5 bases from V and 0 bases from J, with 2 bases between. The CDR3 runs to 12 residues. This sequence originates from a woman aged 25 to 45 in good health. The sample taken for sequencing was CD4+ T cells from PBMCs. The chain combines TRBV5-1 with TRBJ2-2; no definite D call. The CDR3 sequence is CASSPNTGELFF. The CDR3 coding sequence is TGCGCCAGCAGTCCGAACACCGGGGAGCTGTTTTTT.